This paragraph reports one T cell receptor beta chain. These data come from a study of OX40 agonist ivuxolimab in advanced cancers. Losses at the gene ends were 7 bases for V and 4 bases for J; bases not matched to a gene: 4. Germline values: CDR1 LNHDA, CDR2 SQIVND (reference sequence). The CDR3 runs to 14 residues. The table came from immunoSEQ multiplex PCR; TCRdb's copy has only in-frame clones and leaves some out. The sample has tens of thousands of clones, about 88% seen once. The chain has TRBV19 and TRBJ1-4; the match to TRBD1 covers 9 bases. The source of this sequence is an adult with an advanced solid tumor such as melanoma, head and neck, liver or kidney cancer. The sequenced sample was CD4+ or CD8+ T cells sorted from blood, obtained in a trial of the OX40 agonist ivuxolimab. The CDR3 protein is CASTDRGFNEKLFF. In nucleotides, the CDR3 is TGTGCCAGTACCGACAGGGGGTTTAATGAAAAACTGTTTTTT.